This record covers a single T cell receptor beta chain. Antigen unknown. This specimen comes from a study of T cells expressing NK-cell markers. Study-level background: Seven sequenced donors out of eight were HCMV-seropositive, one seronegative. Study-level results: Expanded NKG2C+ T cell clones were not confirmed as HCMV-specific.

The germline CDR1 and CDR2 sequences are SNHLY and FYNNEI. This CDR3 is built from 13 residues. Template switching by 5'RACE with UMIs generated the TCR beta cDNA. Reprocessing the 5' RACE reads, TCRdb reports a single entry for every CDR3 protein and omits DNA. This sample contains 500,000 or so distinct CDR3 sequences. Sequencing was carried out using blood T cells: a sorted CD56 or NKG2C T cell subset, CD4+ or CD8+ T cells, or bulk PBMC T cells (not recorded which). This sequence originates from a man aged 18 to 35 in good health. The chain links TRBV2 to TRBJ2-5. CDR3 residues: CASSEGSRGTLYF.